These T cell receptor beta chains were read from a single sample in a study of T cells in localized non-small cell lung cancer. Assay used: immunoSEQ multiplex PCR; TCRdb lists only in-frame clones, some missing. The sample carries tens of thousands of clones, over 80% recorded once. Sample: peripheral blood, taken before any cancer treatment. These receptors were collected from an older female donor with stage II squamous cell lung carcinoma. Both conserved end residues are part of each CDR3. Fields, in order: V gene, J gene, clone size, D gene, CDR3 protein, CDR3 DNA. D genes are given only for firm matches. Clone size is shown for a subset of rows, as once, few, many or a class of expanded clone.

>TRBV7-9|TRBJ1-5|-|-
CASSFAIRSDRRGNQPQHF
TGTGCCAGCAGCTTCGCCATACGATCGGACAGACGGGGCAATCAGCCCCAGCATTTT
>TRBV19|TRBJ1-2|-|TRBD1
CASSILTGGYGSGYTF
TGTGCCAGTAGTATTCTGACAGGGGGCTACGGTTCTGGCTACACCTTC
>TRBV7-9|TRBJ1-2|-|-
CASSLKGGNYGYTF
TGTGCCAGCAGCTTAAAAGGGGGGAACTATGGCTACACCTTC
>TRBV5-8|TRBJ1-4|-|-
CASSRQGGEKLFF
TGTGCCAGCAGCCGTCAGGGTGGGGAAAAACTGTTTTTT
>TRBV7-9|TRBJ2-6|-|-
CASTETGHSGANVLTF
TGTGCCAGCACCGAGACAGGACACTCTGGGGCCAACGTCCTGACTTTC
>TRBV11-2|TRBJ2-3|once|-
CASRPGASTDTQYF
TGTGCCAGCAGACCAGGTGCTAGCACAGATACGCAGTATTTT
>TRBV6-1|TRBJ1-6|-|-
CASSEFQSPTDSPLHF
TGTGCCAGCAGCGAATTTCAGAGCCCGACGGATTCACCCCTCCACTTT
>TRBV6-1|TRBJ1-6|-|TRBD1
CASRWTGQDSPLHF
TGTGCCAGCAGGTGGACAGGGCAGGATTCACCCCTCCACTTT
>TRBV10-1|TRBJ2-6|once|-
CASSPGVANVLTF
TGCGCCAGCAGTCCAGGAGTGGCCAACGTCCTGACTTTC
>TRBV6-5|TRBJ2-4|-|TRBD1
CASSYSRTGRNIQYF
TGTGCCAGCAGTTACTCCCGGACAGGGAGGAACATTCAGTACTTC
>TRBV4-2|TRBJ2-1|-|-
CASSQEDQPSYNEQFF
TGTGCCAGCAGCCAAGAGGATCAGCCGTCCTACAATGAGCAGTTCTTC
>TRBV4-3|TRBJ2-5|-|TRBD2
CASSQGTSGGKETQYF
TGCGCCAGCAGCCAAGGGACTAGCGGGGGGAAAGAGACCCAGTACTTC
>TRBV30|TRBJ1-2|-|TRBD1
CAWSVLQGQGYTF
TGTGCCTGGAGTGTGCTACAGGGGCAAGGCTACACCTTC
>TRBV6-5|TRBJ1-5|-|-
CASRDRKYNQPQHF
TGTGCCAGCAGGGACAGAAAGTACAATCAGCCCCAGCATTTT
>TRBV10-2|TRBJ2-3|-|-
CASRGPGTDTQYF
TGCGCCAGCAGAGGACCTGGCACAGATACGCAGTATTTT
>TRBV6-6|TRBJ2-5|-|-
CASSYSVETQYF
TGTGCCAGCAGTTACTCGGTGGAGACCCAGTACTTC
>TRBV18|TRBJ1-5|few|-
CASSPSGAGFGQPQHF
TGTGCCAGCTCCCCCTCAGGGGCAGGGTTCGGTCAGCCCCAGCATTTT
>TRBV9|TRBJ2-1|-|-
CASSSRVGKFF
TGTGCCAGCAGCTCTCGAGTGGGGAAGTTCTTC
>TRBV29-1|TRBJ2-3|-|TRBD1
CSVRQGTSTDTQYF
TGCAGCGTTAGACAGGGGACTAGCACAGATACGCAGTATTTT
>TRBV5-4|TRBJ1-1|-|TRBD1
CASSTGQGASEAFF
TGTGCCAGCAGCACCGGACAGGGGGCATCTGAAGCTTTCTTT
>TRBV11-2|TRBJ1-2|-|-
CASSLYEGGIGGYTF
TGTGCCAGCAGCTTATATGAGGGGGGGATTGGTGGCTACACCTTC
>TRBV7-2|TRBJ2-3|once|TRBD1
CASRRDRGTDTQYF
TGTGCCAGCCGCCGGGACAGGGGAACAGATACGCAGTATTTT
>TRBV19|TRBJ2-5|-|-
CASSIDPPTTSGQETQYF
TGTGCCAGTAGTATAGATCCACCCACTACGAGCGGCCAAGAGACCCAGTACTTC
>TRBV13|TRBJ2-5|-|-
CASSFRQGRTETQYF
TGTGCCAGCAGCTTTCGGCAGGGAAGAACGGAGACCCAGTACTTC
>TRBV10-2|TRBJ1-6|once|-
CASTLDSSTYSPLHF
TGCGCCAGCACCTTAGACAGTTCAACTTATTCACCCCTCCACTTT
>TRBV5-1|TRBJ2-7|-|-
CASRDGVQTRTYEQYF
TGCGCCAGCAGGGATGGAGTACAGACCCGAACCTACGAGCAGTACTTC
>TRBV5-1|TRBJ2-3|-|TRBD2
CASSSNSGGAGDTQYF
TGCGCCAGCAGCTCTAATAGCGGGGGGGCCGGAGATACGCAGTATTTT
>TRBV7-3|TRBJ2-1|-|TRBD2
CASSLDTSGWVARGEQFF
TGTGCCAGCAGCTTAGACACTAGCGGCTGGGTAGCGCGGGGTGAGCAGTTCTTC
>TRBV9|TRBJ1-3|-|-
CASSFRGFAGNTIYF
TGTGCCAGCAGCTTCAGGGGTTTCGCTGGAAACACCATATATTTT
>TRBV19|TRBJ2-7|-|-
CASRKSGAGSYEQYF
TGTGCCAGTAGGAAGTCTGGGGCCGGATCCTACGAGCAGTACTTC
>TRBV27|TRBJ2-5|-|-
CASSLSNLGRQYF
TGTGCCAGCAGTTTGTCCAACCTCGGGCGCCAGTACTTC
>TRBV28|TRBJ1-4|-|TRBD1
CASSLDRVGEKLFF
TGTGCCAGCAGTTTAGACAGGGTTGGAGAAAAACTGTTTTTT
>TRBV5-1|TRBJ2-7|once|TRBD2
CASSHTAAGGGNSYEQYF
TGCGCCAGCAGCCACACGGCCGCGGGGGGCGGTAACTCCTACGAGCAGTACTTC
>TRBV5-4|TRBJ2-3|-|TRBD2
CASRAGTSVEDTQYF
TGTGCCAGCAGGGCTGGGACTAGCGTGGAGGATACGCAGTATTTT
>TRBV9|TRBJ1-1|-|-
CASIRRVTEAFF
TGTGCCAGCATCCGTAGAGTAACTGAAGCTTTCTTT
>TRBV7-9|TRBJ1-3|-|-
CASSRWGDTIYF
TGTGCCAGCAGCCGGTGGGGGGACACCATATATTTT
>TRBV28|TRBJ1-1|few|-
CASQANTEAFF
TGTGCCAGCCAAGCTAACACTGAAGCTTTCTTT
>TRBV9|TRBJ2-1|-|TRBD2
CASSVVEASGISYNEQFF
TGTGCCAGCAGCGTAGTGGAGGCTAGCGGGATCTCCTACAATGAGCAGTTCTTC
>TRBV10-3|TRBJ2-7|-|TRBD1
CATSGQGKYEQYF
TGTGCCACCTCGGGACAGGGAAAGTACGAGCAGTACTTC
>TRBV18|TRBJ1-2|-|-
CASSPGLDYGYTF
TGTGCCAGCTCACCAGGGTTGGACTATGGCTACACCTTC